The clone carrying this T cell receptor beta chain came up a few times. Its antigen is unidentified. Between the trimmed V and J ends, which lost 4 bases and 11 bases, there was a span of 15 bases. The CDR3 is 14 residues long. Looked up from germline, CDR1 is MGHRA and CDR2 is YSYEKL. The record originates from a study of CD8+ T cells in alopecia areata. Study-level findings and limits: In lesional scalp, particularly from alopecia totalis/universalis, clonality was higher than in normal scalp.

PBMCs, the starting material, were the source of sorted CD4+ and CD8+ T cells. Reverse transcribed after extraction, RNA yielded cDNA as the sequencing template. The table came from immunoSEQ multiplex PCR; TCRdb's copy has only in-frame clones and leaves some out. The sample yields 90,000 to 150,000 clones, 55% to 70% seen once. The clonotype originates from a human donor in good health. This chain uses TRBV4-1 with TRBJ1-6; perhaps TRBD1 as D (5 bases). Sample: CD4+ T cells sorted from blood. This CDR3 is CASSRGVGYAPLHF. In DNA, the CDR3 is TGCGCCAGCAGCCGAGGGGTTGGGTATGCACCCCTCCACTTT.